The rows below give T cell receptor beta chains drawn from one sample of a study of response to subunit inactivated influenza vaccine. Using its own MiXCR run on the RT-PCR reads, TCRdb lists one record per CDR3 protein. The sample includes hundreds of thousands of distinct CDR3 sequences, approximately 7.6% seen only once; the top ten take 13%. Here the sequenced sample was PBMCs from blood, taken around 25 months after vaccination. These receptors all stem from a man between 50 and 69 years old who received an inactivated influenza vaccine. CDR3s include the opening cysteine and the closing phenylalanine or tryptophan. A D gene is named only where the DNA matches it firmly. The size field is filled for only some rows; it gives once, few, many or a size class.

J,D,size,V,CDR3,DNA
TRBJ2-1,.,.,TRBV4-1,CASSLKSGVSSYNEQFF,TGCGCCAGCAGCCTAAAGTCTGGCGTCAGCTCCTACAATGAGCAGTTCTTC
TRBJ2-1,.,.,TRBV7-9,CASSLDSGWEQFF,TGTGCCAGCAGCTTAGATTCAGGGTGGGAGCAGTTCTTC
TRBJ1-6,TRBD1,many,TRBV5-6,CASSSGTGLLNSPLHF,TGTGCCAGCAGCTCCGGGACAGGTCTTCTTAATTCACCCCTCCACTTT
TRBJ2-3,.,few,TRBV4-3,CASSQEGGAGRTDTQYF,TGCGCCAGCAGCCAAGAGGGGGGGGCAGGGCGCACAGATACGCAGTATTTT
TRBJ1-6,TRBD1,.,TRBV5-5,CASSLRGPPGGTLHF,TGTGCCAGCAGCTTGAGGGGGCCCCCAGGGGGGACCCTCCACTTT
TRBJ1-6,.,few,TRBV4-2,CASSQDRAVGGRNSPLHF,TGTGCCAGCAGCCAAGATAGGGCTGTAGGGGGAAGAAATTCACCCCTCCACTTT
TRBJ2-5,.,.,TRBV4-3,CASSQGGVGEAEGETQYF,TGCGCCAGCAGCCAAGGGGGCGTGGGGGAGGCAGAGGGGGAGACCCAGTACTTC
TRBJ1-4,.,few,TRBV2,CASSLQGEPNEKLFF,TGTGCCAGCAGCTTACAGGGAGAGCCTAATGAAAAACTGTTTTTT
TRBJ1-2,TRBD1,few,TRBV20-1,CSARVGGQRGYGYTF,TGCAGTGCTAGAGTAGGGGGACAGAGAGGCTATGGCTACACCTTC
TRBJ2-1,.,many,TRBV29-1,CSVDQDYNEQFF,TGCAGCGTTGATCAGGACTACAATGAGCAGTTCTTC
TRBJ2-7,.,.,TRBV6-1,CASSEERYAANEQYF,TGTGCCAGCAGTGAAGAGCGGTACGCGGCGAACGAGCAGTACTTC
TRBJ1-5,TRBD1,few,TRBV7-9,CASSLVSGGSNQPQHF,TGTGCCAGCAGCTTAGTCTCAGGGGGTAGCAATCAGCCCCAGCATTTT
TRBJ2-5,.,.,TRBV29-1,CSVEGRPQETQYF,TGCAGCGTTGAAGGCCGCCCGCAAGAGACCCAGTACTTC
TRBJ1-1,.,.,TRBV24-1,CATSDAKSEAFF,TGTGCCACCAGTGATGCGAAGAGTGAAGCTTTCTTT
TRBJ1-3,.,many,TRBV29-1,CSVASRVGNTIYF,TGCAGCGTTGCAAGCAGGGTTGGAAACACCATATATTTT
TRBJ2-5,TRBD2,.,TRBV3-1,CACSKRGRSAQETQYF,TGTGCCTGCTCCAAGCGGGGGCGCAGCGCACAAGAGACCCAGTACTTC
TRBJ2-3,.,.,TRBV29-1,CSVDDPDQGGNTDTQYF,TGCAGCGTTGACGACCCGGACCAGGGAGGTAACACAGATACGCAGTATTTT
TRBJ2-1,.,many,TRBV4-3,CASSQDRKAYNEQFF,TGCGCCAGCAGCCAAGATAGGAAAGCGTACAATGAGCAGTTCTTC
TRBJ1-6,.,few,TRBV10-2,CASSEQGPDGSPLHF,TGCGCCAGCAGTGAGCAGGGCCCCGACGGTTCACCCCTCCACTTT
TRBJ2-4,.,many,TRBV14,CASSQGERNIQYF,TGTGCCAGCAGCCAAGGGGAAAGAAACATTCAGTACTTC
TRBJ1-2,.,few,TRBV6-5,CASSYGGADGYTF,TGTGCCAGCAGTTACGGGGGGGCTGACGGCTACACCTTC
TRBJ1-2,.,many,TRBV9,CASSPEPGGGYTF,TGTGCCAGCAGCCCCGAACCCGGTGGTGGCTACACCTTC
TRBJ1-2,.,many,TRBV12-3/TRBV12-4,CASSSSGVDYGYTF,TGTGCCAGCAGCTCCTCAGGTGTCGACTATGGCTACACCTTC
TRBJ1-6,.,.,TRBV11-2,CASRAAGAVNSPLHF,TGTGCCAGCCGCGCAGCAGGCGCGGTTAATTCACCCCTCCACTTT
TRBJ2-7,.,.,TRBV4-1,CASSHAPGQKSSYEQYF,TGCGCCAGCAGCCACGCTCCCGGCCAGAAAAGCTCATACGAGCAGTACTTC
TRBJ2-3,.,few,TRBV29-1,CSVGPGTQYF,TGCAGCGTTGGGCCAGGAACGCAGTATTTT
TRBJ1-1,.,many,TRBV5-1,CASSLGGDTEAFF,TGTGCCAGCAGTTTGGGCGGGGACACTGAAGCTTTCTTT
TRBJ2-2,.,.,TRBV7-2,CASSLVIGSGRELFF,TGTGCCAGCAGCTTAGTAATAGGCTCTGGGCGGGAGCTGTTTTTT
TRBJ2-2,TRBD1,many,TRBV27,CASKGQMKNTGELFF,TGTGCCAGTAAGGGACAGATGAAGAACACCGGGGAGCTGTTTTTT
TRBJ1-1,.,.,TRBV4-1,CASSQGEGGNTEAFF,TGCGCCAGCAGCCAAGGGGAAGGAGGGAACACTGAAGCTTTCTTT
TRBJ1-1,.,many,TRBV20-1,CSARNSWNTEAFF,TGCAGTGCTAGAAATAGTTGGAACACTGAAGCTTTCTTT
TRBJ1-6,TRBD1,.,TRBV20-1,CSANRGKGGHSPLHF,TGCAGTGCCAACCGAGGGAAAGGGGGCCATTCACCCCTCCACTTT
TRBJ2-3,TRBD2,many,TRBV10-3,CAAAGGTSGHTDTQYF,TGTGCCGCCGCTGGGGGGACTAGCGGACACACAGATACGCAGTATTTT
TRBJ2-3,TRBD2,many,TRBV5-6,CASSLFGTSRTDTQYF,TGTGCCAGCAGCTTGTTCGGGACTAGTCGCACAGATACGCAGTATTTT
TRBJ2-2,.,many,TRBV5-1,CASSSGRGELFF,TGCGCCAGCAGCTCGGGTCGCGGGGAGCTGTTTTTT
TRBJ2-7,TRBD2,few,TRBV7-2,CASSSPSGRAYEQYF,TGTGCCAGCAGCTCCCCTAGCGGGAGGGCCTACGAGCAGTACTTC
TRBJ2-3,TRBD2,few,TRBV5-1,CASRSTPSGTSGGAPEADTQYF,TGCGCCAGCAGATCGACACCCTCCGGGACTAGCGGGGGGGCACCCGAGGCAGATACGCAGTATTTT
TRBJ2-7,TRBD1,.,TRBV9,CASSPRGTGGIEQYF,TGTGCCAGCAGCCCAAGGGGGACAGGGGGGATCGAGCAGTACTTC
TRBJ1-2,.,many,TRBV4-3,CASSQDGFGDGYTF,TGCGCCAGCAGCCAAGATGGGTTCGGGGATGGCTACACCTTC
TRBJ1-2,.,.,TRBV27,CASSSRRFPETNYGYTF,TGTGCCAGCAGTTCCAGACGGTTCCCAGAAACTAACTATGGCTACACCTTC
TRBJ2-5,TRBD1,.,TRBV28,CASNGGTGASQETQYF,TGTGCCAGCAATGGGGGAACAGGGGCTTCTCAAGAGACCCAGTACTTC
TRBJ2-2,.,.,TRBV5-1,CASETGELFF,TGCGCCAGTGAGACCGGGGAGCTGTTTTTT
TRBJ1-6,.,.,TRBV20-1,CSANRQVNSPLHF,TGCAGTGCCAACCGACAGGTTAATTCACCCCTCCACTTT
TRBJ2-7,.,.,TRBV30,CAWSTFPHYEQYF,TGTGCCTGGAGCACATTTCCCCACTACGAGCAGTACTTC
TRBJ1-3,TRBD1,many,TRBV10-3,CAISRDRASGNTIYF,TGTGCCATCAGCCGGGACAGGGCTTCTGGAAACACCATATATTTT
TRBJ1-4,.,many,TRBV7-2,CASSPVVATNEKLFF,TGTGCCAGCAGCCCCGTGGTGGCAACTAATGAAAAACTGTTTTTT
TRBJ2-3,.,few,TRBV6-2/TRBV6-3,CASNREADTQYF,TGTGCCAGTAATAGGGAGGCAGATACGCAGTATTTT
TRBJ2-1,TRBD2,.,TRBV20-1,CSALSGSFGNEQFF,TGCAGTGCACTAAGCGGGAGCTTTGGCAATGAGCAGTTCTTC
TRBJ2-2,TRBD1,many,TRBV6-1,CASSRDRNTGELFF,TGTGCCAGCAGTCGGGACAGAAACACCGGGGAGCTGTTTTTT
TRBJ1-5,.,.,TRBV6-2/TRBV6-3,CASSYARTQPQHF,TGTGCCAGCAGTTACGCACGGACCCAGCCCCAGCATTTT
TRBJ2-1,.,few,TRBV4-3,CASSQERDSYNEQFF,TGCGCCAGCAGCCAAGAGCGGGACTCCTACAATGAGCAGTTCTTC
TRBJ1-2,TRBD1,many,TRBV5-1,CASSLQPRTGGNGYTF,TGCGCCAGCAGCTTGCAGCCTCGGACAGGGGGAAATGGCTACACCTTC
TRBJ2-7,.,few,TRBV6-5,CASSYRSGREQYF,TGTGCCAGCAGTTACCGCTCGGGGCGGGAGCAGTACTTC
TRBJ1-5,.,many,TRBV6-5,CASSYTDPGAGQPQHF,TGTGCCAGCAGTTATACCGACCCGGGGGCAGGTCAGCCCCAGCATTTT
TRBJ2-3,.,few,TRBV7-6,CASSLDPKDTQYF,TGTGCCAGCAGCTTAGATCCGAAAGATACGCAGTATTTT
TRBJ2-2,.,.,TRBV20-1,CSARRGSSTGELFF,TGCAGTGCTAGGCGAGGGAGTAGCACCGGGGAGCTGTTTTTT
TRBJ2-1,TRBD2,few,TRBV5-6,CASSSRGGLAAYNEQFF,TGTGCCAGCAGCTCACGCGGGGGACTAGCGGCCTACAATGAGCAGTTCTTC
TRBJ2-5,.,many,TRBV29-1,CSVTNPGVETQYF,TGCAGCGTGACTAACCCGGGCGTGGAGACCCAGTACTTC